The 17 T cell receptor beta chains listed next were all sequenced from one sample in a study. TRBV12-4/TRBJ1-2 clonotypes were amplified with adaptor-ligated barcode primers. TCRdb analysed the multiplex PCR reads with MiXCR anew, one entry per CDR3 protein. Of some 2,500 distinct CDR3 sequences listed, about 4.6% were seen once; the top ten hold 11%. Sample: naive CD4+ T cells sorted from blood. As to subset: naive CD4+ T cells, CD4+CD45RA+CD25-. These receptors all come from a female donor with breast cancer.

The chain combines TRBV12-3 or TRBV12-4 with TRBJ1-2; 7 bases map to TRBD1. The CDR3 has 14 residues. V gave up 5 bases and J gave up 4 bases; unmatched junction bases: 7. The CDR3 reads CASSPRGQIYGYTF. The DNA for the CDR3 is TGTGCCAGCAGTCCTAGGGGACAGATCTATGGCTACACCTTC.

This clonotype is judged medium-sized. The rearrangement links TRBV12-3 or TRBV12-4 to TRBJ1-2, with D possibly TRBD1 on 5 matching bases. Trimming stripped 2 bases from V and 3 bases from J, with 10 bases between. The CDR3 length is 14 residues. The DNA of the CDR3 is TGTGCCAGCAGTTTAAGCCAGGGCGACTATGGCTACACCTTC. Amino acid sequence: CASSLSQGDYGYTF.

This clonotype is labeled as medium-sized. The chain links TRBV12-3 or TRBV12-4 to TRBJ1-2, with a tentative D call TRBD1 (6 bases). The length of the CDR3 is 12 residues. The V end was cut by 6 bases, the J end by 2 bases, with 7 bases between. The CDR3 spells CASSGQNYGYTF. The CDR3 nucleotides read TGTGCCAGCAGCGGACAGAACTATGGCTACACCTTC.

This clonotype is judged medium-sized (0.01 to 0.1%). The chain joins TRBV12-3 or TRBV12-4 to TRBJ1-2, with D maybe TRBD1 (6 bases). V dropped 3 bases and J dropped 1 base, with 12 bases sitting between them. This CDR3 has 15 amino acids. The CDR3 coding sequence is TGTGCCAGCAGTTTGAGGAGACAGGTTAACTATGGCTACACCTTC. Encoded protein: CASSLRRQVNYGYTF.

In its sample, this clonotype is medium-sized. This chain links TRBV12-3 or TRBV12-4 with TRBJ1-2; D is ambiguous. Deletions cut 6 bases from V and 4 bases from J, with 15 bases between. The CDR3 has 14 residues. CDR3 loop: CASRPQTGGYGYTF. CDR3 bases: TGTGCCAGCAGGCCTCAAACGGGAGGCTATGGCTACACCTTC.

This clonotype is medium-sized in the sample. This chain uses TRBV12-3 or TRBV12-4 with TRBJ1-2, with 10 bases identical to TRBD1. The CDR3 length is 11 residues. The J segment lost 6 bases and the V segment lost 10 bases, leaving 2 bases of the junction unmatched. The DNA for the CDR3 is TGTGCCACCGGGACAGGGGATGGCTACACCTTC. The encoded protein is CATGTGDGYTF.

By share of the sample, this clonotype is medium-sized. The genes are TRBV12-3 or TRBV12-4 and TRBJ1-2; 8 nucleotides align to TRBD1. The CDR3 extends over 14 amino acids. V trimming: 10 bases; J trimming: 8 bases; junction bases outside the gene matches: 15. CDR3 sequence: CANIQTGARGGYTF. The DNA of the CDR3 is TGTGCCAACATTCAGACAGGGGCGAGGGGAGGCTACACCTTC.

This clonotype is labeled as medium-sized. The J gene is TRBJ1-2, the V gene TRBV12-3 or TRBV12-4; 8 bases are a match to TRBD1. The CDR3 covers 14 residues. The V segment lost 5 bases and the J segment 5 bases; nucleotides outside the gene matches: 7. CDR3 bases: TGTGCCAGCAGTCCGACAGGGGTGATATATGGCTACACCTTC. Amino acid sequence: CASSPTGVIYGYTF.

By its share, this clonotype is medium-sized. CDR3 amino acids: CASTYRVFNYGYTF. CDR3 coding DNA: TGTGCCAGCACCTACAGGGTGTTTAACTATGGCTACACCTTC. This chain uses TRBV12-3 or TRBV12-4 with TRBJ1-2; D is perhaps TRBD1 (6 bases). The CDR3 consists of 14 residues. V was pared by 7 bases and J by 1 base, with 13 bases between.

In this sample, this clonotype is medium-sized (0.01 to 0.1%). The chain is built from TRBV12-3 or TRBV12-4 and TRBJ1-2; D remains ambiguous. The CDR3 consists of 14 residues. V was pared by 3 bases and J by 2 bases, with 10 bases between. CDR3 coding DNA: TGTGCCAGCAGTTTGGCGGGTCCCAACTATGGCTACACCTTC. The encoded protein is CASSLAGPNYGYTF.

This clonotype is termed medium-sized. The chain has TRBV12-3 or TRBV12-4 and TRBJ1-2, with TRBD1 as a possible D gene (5 bases). The V and J ends lost 6 bases and 6 bases respectively, with 20 bases between them. This CDR3 has 15 residues. CDR3 residues: CASRRQGSRVDGYTF. The CDR3 DNA follows: TGTGCCAGCAGGCGGCAGGGAAGCAGAGTGGATGGCTACACCTTC.

This clonotype is medium-sized (0.01 to 0.1%) by share. This chain connects TRBV12-3 or TRBV12-4 to TRBJ1-2; tentative D call: TRBD1 (5 bases). This CDR3 contains 13 residues. The ends were cut back, 3 bases at V and 5 bases at J, with 10 bases in the middle. The CDR3 spells CASSLGREYGYTF. The CDR3 DNA sequence: TGTGCCAGCAGTTTGGGCAGGGAGTATGGCTACACCTTC.

By frequency in the sample, this clonotype is medium-sized. The chain has TRBV12-3 or TRBV12-4 and TRBJ1-2, with D unresolved. This CDR3 has 12 amino acids. Trimming stripped 9 bases from V and 4 bases from J, with 12 bases between. The CDR3 loop reads CASTRHLYGYTF. DNA of the CDR3: TGTGCCAGTACTCGACACCTCTATGGCTACACCTTC.

Relative to its sample, this clonotype is medium-sized. V usage is TRBV12-3 or TRBV12-4 and J usage is TRBJ1-2, with D possibly matching TRBD1 (5 bases). Trimming took off 7 bases at V and 4 bases at J, with 19 bases between the two ends. This CDR3 has 15 amino acids. Here the CDR3 DNA reads TGTGCCAGCACTACGACCCCGGGGACCACCTATGGCTACACCTTC. It yields the protein CASTTTPGTTYGYTF.

This clonotype is medium-sized. V is TRBV12-3 or TRBV12-4 and J is TRBJ1-2; D gene unclear. V was shortened by 6 bases and J by 4 bases, with 21 bases between the two germline ends. This CDR3 contains 16 residues. The CDR3 DNA reads as TGTGCCAGCAGCCCTGGGTCAGTTCCTACTTCCTATGGCTACACCTTC. This encodes CASSPGSVPTSYGYTF.

This clonotype counts as medium-sized. The chain recombines TRBV12-3 or TRBV12-4 with TRBJ1-2, with D maybe TRBD1 (6 bases). This CDR3 spans 15 amino acids. Trimming stripped 2 bases from V and 6 bases from J, with 16 bases between. Here the CDR3 reads CASSLLSFRGHGYTF. In DNA, the CDR3 is TGTGCCAGCAGTTTATTATCGTTCAGGGGCCATGGCTACACCTTC.

This clonotype is deemed medium-sized (0.01 to 0.1%). This chain links TRBV12-3 or TRBV12-4 with TRBJ1-2; no definite D call. Deletions cut 3 bases from V and 3 bases from J, with 14 bases between. The CDR3 has 15 residues. The CDR3: CASSFSPKSDYGYTF. The CDR3 nucleotides are TGTGCCAGCAGTTTTAGTCCAAAGAGCGACTATGGCTACACCTTC.